Listed below are T cell receptor beta chains from one sample, sequenced in a study of blood T cell repertoires in COVID-19. Libraries were prepared by immunoSEQ multiplex PCR; TCRdb keeps only in-frame clonotypes and omits some of them. The sample holds around 270,000 clones, 80% to 85% seen once. Sequences were obtained from peripheral blood. These receptors all stem from a person aged 65 to 85 with COVID-19, enrolled during active disease. CDR3s include the opening cysteine and the closing phenylalanine or tryptophan. D genes are given only for firm matches.

j_call d_call v_call cdr3_nt cdr3_aa
TRBJ2-7 NA TRBV27 TGTGCCAGCAGGAGGGGGAGGGGCTACGAGCAGTACTTC CASRRGRGYEQYF
TRBJ1-1 TRBD1 TRBV3-1/TRBV3-2 TGTGCCAGCAGCCAAGATCCCGGTTCTGGACAGGGGCGGACGCTCTTT CASSQDPGSGQGRTLF
TRBJ1-2 NA TRBV2 TGTGCCAGCAGAGGGGGATCCCATGGCTACACCTTC CASRGGSHGYTF
TRBJ1-5 NA TRBV30 TGTGCCTGGAGTCCCGACAGGAATCAGCCCCAGCATTTT CAWSPDRNQPQHF
TRBJ1-5 NA TRBV10-2 TGCGCCAGCGTCCGGGGGTTGGGTCAGCCCCAGCATTTT CASVRGLGQPQHF
TRBJ2-5 TRBD1 TRBV15 TGTGCCACCAGCACACGACAGGGCGGGTCGGGGGAGACCCAGTACTTC CATSTRQGGSGETQYF
TRBJ2-2 TRBD2 TRBV6-1 TGTGCCAGCAGTGAACCTAGCGGGGGAAGGAGGATCACCGGGGAGCTGTTTTTT CASSEPSGGRRITGELFF
TRBJ2-7 NA TRBV12-3/TRBV12-4 TGTGCCAGTCATACTGAGGGATACGAGCAGTACTTC CASHTEGYEQYF
TRBJ1-1 NA TRBV11-2 TGTGCCAGCAGCTTAGGGCGGGGGGCTAAGAACACTGAAGCTTTCTTT CASSLGRGAKNTEAFF
TRBJ1-5 NA TRBV5-4 TGTGCCAGCAGCTTGCGGCCAGGCAGCAATCAGCCCCAGCATTTT CASSLRPGSNQPQHF
TRBJ2-1 NA TRBV5-1 TGCGCCAGCAGCGCCGGACTCAACTCCTACAATGAGCAGTTCTTC CASSAGLNSYNEQFF
TRBJ1-2 NA TRBV2 TGTGCCAGCACTCTGTCACAGGTCTCTACTAACTATGGCTACACCTTC CASTLSQVSTNYGYTF
TRBJ2-1 NA TRBV14 TGTGCCAGCAGACCGGGACACCTCCTGTACAATGAGCAGTTCTTC CASRPGHLLYNEQFF
TRBJ2-7 NA TRBV2 TGTGCCAGCAGGGGGGACTTCTCCTACGAGCAGTACTTC CASRGDFSYEQYF
TRBJ2-7 NA TRBV5-1 TGCGCCAGCAGTAGGGGGTCGTGGGACCACGAGCAGTACTTC CASSRGSWDHEQYF